This TCR beta chain is from a study of cytomegalovirus exposure and HLA in healthy donors. The PCR made use of 60 Vbeta and 13 Jbeta primers. The protocol was immunoSEQ multiplex PCR, while the TCRdb copy is restricted to in-frame clones and leaves out a portion. This sample yields more than 100,000 clones, of which about 74% are seen a single time; about 1% belongs to the top ten. The germline CDR1 and CDR2 sequences are SGHTA and FQGTGA. Trimming cost V 4 bases and J 1 base, with 10 bases left between them. The length of the CDR3 is 14 residues. This clone was recorded a few times. This sequence originates from a woman aged 60 to 75 in good health and CMV-seronegative. The chain uses TRBV7-3 and TRBJ1-1, with D unclear. Sequencing was done on a sample of PBMCs. CDR3 residues: CASSSMGSNTEAFF. The CDR3 DNA reads TGTGCCAGCAGCTCCATGGGCTCGAACACTGAAGCTTTCTTT.